These 17 T cell receptor beta chains were sequenced from one sample in a study of cytomegalovirus exposure and HLA in healthy donors. Libraries were prepared by immunoSEQ multiplex PCR; TCRdb keeps only in-frame clonotypes and omits some of them. The repertoire holds roughly 140,000 clones, with 70% to 90% as singletons. The sample consisted of PBMCs. Receptors originate from a man between 18 and 35 years old in good health and CMV-seropositive.

The chain recombines TRBV29-1 with TRBJ2-3, with 10 bases matching TRBD1. J lost 3 bases, V lost 7 bases, and 7 bases had no gene match. This CDR3 is built from 14 residues. Per the germline V gene, CDR1 is SQVTM and CDR2 is ANQGSEA. The chain's CDR3 is CSGWTGGDTDTQYF. In nucleotides, the CDR3 is TGCAGCGGATGGACAGGGGGGGATACAGATACGCAGTATTTT.

The chain links TRBV2 to TRBJ1-5; D is perhaps TRBD1 (6 bases). The CDR3 is 15 residues long. Between the trimmed V and J ends, which lost 3 bases and 5 bases, there was a span of 14 bases. Germline loops: CDR1 SNHLY, CDR2 FYNNEI. The DNA of the CDR3 is TGTGCCAGCAGTGAGACTGACAGGTTATATCAGCCCCAGCATTTT. Amino acids: CASSETDRLYQPQHF.

The V and J genes are TRBV7-3 and TRBJ2-3; D gene uncertain. V was shortened by 9 bases and J by 2 bases, with 12 bases between the two germline ends. The CDR3 loop spans 13 amino acids. In germline, CDR1 is SGHTA, CDR2 FQGTGA. The CDR3 sequence is CASSLAVTDTQYF. CDR3 DNA sequence: TGTGCCAGTTCCTTAGCCGTCACAGATACGCAGTATTTT.

This chain joins TRBV9 and TRBJ2-3; 8 bases map to TRBD1. Germline V lookup: CDR1 SGDLS, CDR2 YYNGEE. The CDR3 runs 16 residues. V trimming: 0 bases; J trimming: 6 bases; junction bases outside the gene matches: 9. In DNA, the CDR3 is TGTGCCAGCAGCGTAGGGTTGACAGGGGAAGGGGATACGCAGTATTTT. Residues: CASSVGLTGEGDTQYF.

The chain is built from TRBV7-9 and TRBJ1-6; 8 nucleotides line up with TRBD1. Germline CDR1 SEHNR, CDR2 FQNEAQ (reference sequence). The V segment lost 6 bases and the J segment 2 bases; nucleotides outside the gene matches: 9. There are 17 residues in the CDR3. The CDR3, as DNA: TGTGCCAGCAGGAAACAGGGGGATGGCGCCTATAATTCACCCCTCCACTTT. Translation: CASRKQGDGAYNSPLHF. Filled out from reference TRBV7-9 and TRBJ1-6, the complete variable domain reads DTGVSQNPRHKITKRGQNVTFRCDPISEHNRLYWYRQTLGQGPEFLTYFQNEAQLEKSRLLSDRFSAERPKGSFSTLEIQRTEQGDSAMYLCASRKQGDGAYNSPLHFGNGTRLTVT.

The rearrangement uses TRBV5-1 and TRBJ1-1, with D unresolved. The germline V and J ends were trimmed by 4 bases and 0 bases, with 13 bases remaining between them. This CDR3 spans 15 amino acids. Germline loops: CDR1 SGHRS, CDR2 YFSETQ. The CDR3 protein is CASSLQVGVNTEAFF. The CDR3 DNA reads as TGCGCCAGCAGCCTTCAGGTGGGAGTGAACACTGAAGCTTTCTTT.

This clone appeared once. The chain links TRBV5-1 to TRBJ2-3, with 10 bases matching TRBD2. V dropped 1 base and J dropped 4; count of bases not matched to a gene: 3. The length of the CDR3 is 15 residues. Germline values: CDR1 SGHRS, CDR2 YFSETQ. The CDR3 nucleotides read TGCGCCAGCAGCTTGATAAGCGGGAGGGCAGATACGCAGTATTTT. Residues: CASSLISGRADTQYF.

This clone occurred a few times. The gene calls are TRBV5-1 and TRBJ1-1; 8 positions match TRBD1. This CDR3 has 15 amino acids. Trimming took 4 bases from V and 6 from J; bases not matched to a gene: 11. Looked up from germline, CDR1 is SGHRS and CDR2 is YFSETQ. The CDR3 coding sequence is TGCGCCAGCAGCCCCCAGACAGGGGCCCGGGCTGAAGCTTTCTTT. It encodes CASSPQTGARAEAFF.

The chain couples TRBV2 to TRBJ1-1; no reliable D call. The CDR3 extends over 14 amino acids. V was trimmed by 4 bases and J by 0 bases, leaving 9 bases between them. Germline V gene data show CDR1 as SNHLY and CDR2 as FYNNEI. This CDR3 is CASSGIRVNTEAFF. CDR3 DNA: TGTGCCAGCAGTGGAATTCGAGTGAACACTGAAGCTTTCTTT.

The rearrangement joins TRBV5-8 to TRBJ2-7; TRBD1 agrees at 7 bases. CDR1 is SGHTS, CDR2 YDEGEE, per germline. J was trimmed by 3 bases and V by 3 bases; bases with no gene match: 3. CDR3 length: 13 residues. DNA for the CDR3: TGTGCCAGCAGCTCGAGGGACAGCTACGAGCAGTACTTC. As protein: CASSSRDSYEQYF.

This rearrangement joins TRBV30 to TRBJ2-7; tentatively, D is TRBD1 (6 bases). CDR3 length equals 13 residues. The V gene's germline CDR1 is GTSNPN and CDR2 SVGIG (reference sequence). The CDR3 protein is CASGAGALYEQYF. CDR3 coding DNA: TGTGCTTCCGGGGCAGGGGCCCTCTACGAGCAGTACTTC. The variable domain in full, with the rest retrieved from reference TRBV30 and TRBJ2-7, is SQTIHQWPATLVQPVGSPLSLECTVEGTSNPNLYWYRQAAGRGLQLLFYSVGIGQISSEVPQNLSASRPQDRQFILSSKKLLLSDSGFYLCASGAGALYEQYFGPGTRLTVT.

V usage is TRBV9 and J usage is TRBJ1-1, with D tentatively TRBD1 (5 bases). This CDR3 contains 13 residues. V was cut by 0 bases and J by 3 bases, with 6 bases left in between. Germline values: CDR1 SGDLS, CDR2 YYNGEE. The CDR3 sequence: CASSVGGDTEAFF. CDR3 nucleotide sequence: TGTGCCAGCAGCGTAGGGGGGGACACTGAAGCTTTCTTT.

J is TRBJ1-5 and V is TRBV10-3; 7 nucleotides line up with TRBD1. J lost 1 base, V lost 10 bases, and 16 bases had no gene match. The CDR3 runs 17 residues. Germline V gene data show CDR1 as ENHRY and CDR2 as SYGVKD. CDR3 in DNA: TGTGCCACCGCCGGGACAGTATCGGATCGGAGCAATCAGCCCCAGCATTTT. It yields the protein CATAGTVSDRSNQPQHF.

The CDR3 spells CASSLRTGGYSYEQYF. The CDR3 DNA follows: TGTGCCAGTAGTCTGCGGACAGGGGGCTACTCCTACGAGCAGTACTTC. This chain links TRBV19 with TRBJ2-7, with TRBD1 matching 11 bases. This CDR3 comprises 16 residues. The V gene's germline CDR1 is LNHDA and CDR2 SQIVND (reference sequence). J gave up 0 bases and V 5 bases, and 6 bases lay outside the gene matches.

The V call is TRBV5-4, the J call TRBJ2-3, with TRBD2 matching over 8 bases. Germline CDR1 is SGHNT and CDR2 is YYREEE (reference sequence). This CDR3 is built from 15 residues. Trimming removed 4 bases from V and 2 bases from J; junction bases left unmatched: 6. This CDR3 reads CASSDKRGNTDTQYF. CDR3 bases: TGTGCCAGCAGCGATAAGCGGGGGAACACAGATACGCAGTATTTT. Variable domain in full (rest from reference TRBV5-4 and TRBJ2-3): ETGVTQSPTHLIKTRGQQVTLRCSSQSGHNTVSWYQQALGQGPQFIFQYYREEENGRGNFPPRFSGLQFPNYSSELNVNALELDDSALYLCASSDKRGNTDTQYFGPGTRLTVL.

The chain uses TRBV6-4 and TRBJ2-1; the D is unclear. Germline V CDR1 and CDR2: MRHNA, SNTAGT. The CDR3 is made up of 16 amino acids. V was trimmed by 0 bases and J by 0 bases, leaving 9 bases between them. The CDR3, as DNA: TGTGCCAGCAGTGACTCTGCGGTCGGCTCCTACAATGAGCAGTTCTTC. It translates to CASSDSAVGSYNEQFF.

V is TRBV14 and J is TRBJ2-1; D not resolved. CDR3 length: 17 residues. Germline CDR1 and CDR2: SGHDN and FVKESK. V lost 2 bases and J lost 5, with 19 bases in between. CDR3 in amino acids: CASSQTTWRRINNEQFF. The CDR3 coding sequence is TGTGCCAGCAGCCAAACAACATGGCGCAGGATTAACAATGAGCAGTTCTTC.